Listed here is a single T cell receptor (beta chain). Across 20 to 25 US areas, participants ranged in age from 18 to 89 years. Methods used by the authors: Reference gene primer amplification in the assay estimated nucleated cell counts. This table comes from immunoSEQ multiplex PCR, and its TCRdb copy is limited to in-frame clones, with some not included. V, J and clone size reflect that table, while D and trimming were determined from the DNA. The data show around 300,000 clones, with over 75% seen just once and under 6% held by the top ten. The data belong to a study of blood T cell repertoires in COVID-19. Study details: T cells, B-cell-depleted T cells, or PBMCs supplied cDNA or gDNA.

V shed 3 bases and J shed 4 bases, with 3 bases lying between them. Germline V lookup: CDR1 MDHEN, CDR2 SYDVKM. The CDR3 runs to 11 residues. This sequence joins TRBV28 and TRBJ1-2, with no clear D. This receptor was taken from a man aged 30 to 39 who had recovered from COVID-19. The sequencing sample was made of PBMCs or T cells enriched from blood (not recorded which). The CDR3 bases are TGTGCCAGCAGTTTGGCCTATGGCTACACCTTC. Translated: CASSLAYGYTF.